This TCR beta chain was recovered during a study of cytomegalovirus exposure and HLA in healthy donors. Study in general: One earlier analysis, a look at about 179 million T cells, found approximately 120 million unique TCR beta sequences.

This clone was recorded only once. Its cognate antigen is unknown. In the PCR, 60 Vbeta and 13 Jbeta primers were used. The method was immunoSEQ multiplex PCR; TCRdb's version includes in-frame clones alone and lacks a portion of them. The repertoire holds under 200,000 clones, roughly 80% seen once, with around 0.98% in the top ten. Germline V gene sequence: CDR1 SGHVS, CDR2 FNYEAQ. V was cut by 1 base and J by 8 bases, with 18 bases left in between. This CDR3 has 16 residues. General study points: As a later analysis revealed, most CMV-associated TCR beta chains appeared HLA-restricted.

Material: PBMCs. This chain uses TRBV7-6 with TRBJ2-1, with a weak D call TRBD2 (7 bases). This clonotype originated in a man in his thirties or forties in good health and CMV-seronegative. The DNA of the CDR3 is TGTGCCAGCAGCTTAGTCGGGGGGCTCCCATCGGATGAGCAGTTCTTC. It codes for CASSLVGGLPSDEQFF.